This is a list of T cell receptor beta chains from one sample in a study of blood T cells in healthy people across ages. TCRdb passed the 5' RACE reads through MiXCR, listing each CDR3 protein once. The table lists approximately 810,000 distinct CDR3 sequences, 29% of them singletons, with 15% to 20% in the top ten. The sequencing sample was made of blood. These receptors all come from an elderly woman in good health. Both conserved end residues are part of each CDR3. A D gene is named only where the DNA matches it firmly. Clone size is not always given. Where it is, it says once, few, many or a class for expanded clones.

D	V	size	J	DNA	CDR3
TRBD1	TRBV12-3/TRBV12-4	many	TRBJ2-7	TGTGCCAGCAAAACAGGACAGGGGTCCCACGAGCAGTACTTC	CASKTGQGSHEQYF
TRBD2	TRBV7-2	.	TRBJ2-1	TGTGTCAGCGGCTCCACTAGCGGTACCTACAATGAGCAGTTCTTC	CVSGSTSGTYNEQFF
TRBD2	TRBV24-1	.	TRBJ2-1	TGTGCCACCAGTGATTCTCGGACTAGCGGGAGGGCTTCCACAAGGTCCTACAATGAGCAGTTCTTC	CATSDSRTSGRASTRSYNEQFF
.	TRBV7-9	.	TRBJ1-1	TGTGCCAGCAGTCCCCGGTCCGGGGGGACTGAAGCTTTCTTT	CASSPRSGGTEAFF
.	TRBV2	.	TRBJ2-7	TGTGCCAGCACCCGAGAAGGAAGGGACGAGCAGTACTTC	CASTREGRDEQYF
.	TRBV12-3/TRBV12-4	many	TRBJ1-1	TGTGCCACCAAGGACACAGCCAACACTGAAGCTTTCTTT	CATKDTANTEAFF
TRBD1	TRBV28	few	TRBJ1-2	TGTGCCAGCAGCTCAAGGACAGGCCCGGATGGCTACACCTTC	CASSSRTGPDGYTF
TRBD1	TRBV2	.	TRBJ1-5	TGTGCCAGCAGCACCACAGGGGTCGGGAAGCAGCCCCAGCATTTT	CASSTTGVGKQPQHF
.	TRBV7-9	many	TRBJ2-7	TGTGCCAGCAGCCACGGGGATGGGGCGTACGAGCAGTACTTC	CASSHGDGAYEQYF
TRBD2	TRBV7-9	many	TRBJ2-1	TGTGCCAGCAGCTCCCGCCGGGCTAGCGGGGGATACAATGAGCAGTTCTTC	CASSSRRASGGYNEQFF
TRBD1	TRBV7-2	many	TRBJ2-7	TGTGCCAGCAGCTTAAGACAGGGCCCCCTCTACGAGCAGTACTTC	CASSLRQGPLYEQYF
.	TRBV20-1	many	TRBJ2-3	TGCAGTGCTTATCCAGGGTCTAGCACAGATACGCAGTATTTT	CSAYPGSSTDTQYF
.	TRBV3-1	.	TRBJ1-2	TGTGCCAGCAGCCAAGTGTACAGGGACTATGGCTACACCTTC	CASSQVYRDYGYTF
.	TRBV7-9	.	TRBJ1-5	TGTGCCAGCAGCCCCGGGGACGCCTTCAATCAGCCCCAGCATTTT	CASSPGDAFNQPQHF
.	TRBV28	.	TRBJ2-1	TGTGCCAGCAATCCGGGGAGCTCCTACAATGAGCAGTTCTTC	CASNPGSSYNEQFF
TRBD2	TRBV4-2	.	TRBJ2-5	TGTGCCAGCAGCCAAGACGCACTAGCGGGAGTGAGGGAGACCCAGTACTTC	CASSQDALAGVRETQYF
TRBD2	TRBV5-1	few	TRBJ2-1	TGCGCCAGCAGCCACTCCTCTAGCGGGAGGGCCTTCAATGAGCAGTTCTTC	CASSHSSSGRAFNEQFF
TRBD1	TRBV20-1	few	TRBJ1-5	TGCAGTGCTAGGGAACAGCTCAGGGGGGCCTCGTGGCAGCCCCAGCATTTT	CSAREQLRGASWQPQHF
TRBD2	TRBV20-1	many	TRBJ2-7	TGCAGTGCTGAGGACTCCGGGACTAGCGGGGAGCAGTACTTC	CSAEDSGTSGEQYF
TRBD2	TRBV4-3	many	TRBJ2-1	TGCGCCAGCAGCCAAGGGGGACTAGCGGAGAGCTCCTACAATGAGCAGTTCTTC	CASSQGGLAESSYNEQFF
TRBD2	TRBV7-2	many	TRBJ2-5	TGTGCCAGCAGCTTAGAACTAGCGGGGCCCTCAGGGACCCAGTACTTC	CASSLELAGPSGTQYF
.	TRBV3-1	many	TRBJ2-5	TGTGCCAGCAGCCAAACCCAGGGCTTCCAAGAGACCCAGTACTTC	CASSQTQGFQETQYF
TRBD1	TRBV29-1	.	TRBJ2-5	TGCAGCGTGACCTTCAGGGGGCGAGAGACCCAGTACTTC	CSVTFRGRETQYF
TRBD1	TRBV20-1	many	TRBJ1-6	TGCAGTGCGCCGCCAGGGGGCTCTAATTCACCCCTCCACTTT	CSAPPGGSNSPLHF
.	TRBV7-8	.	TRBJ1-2	TGTGCCAGCGCTAAGGACACGACGTATGGCTACACCTTC	CASAKDTTYGYTF
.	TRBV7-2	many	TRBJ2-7	TGTGCCAGCAGCTTAGCGCCGGGGTACGAGCAGTACTTC	CASSLAPGYEQYF
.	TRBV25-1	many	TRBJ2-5	TGTGCCAGCAGTGAATTCGGGGTGTTGGGGTACCAAGAGACCCAGTACTTC	CASSEFGVLGYQETQYF
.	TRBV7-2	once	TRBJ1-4	TGTGCCAGCAGAGAAGGGGGGAGCTACAATGAAAAACTGTTTTTT	CASREGGSYNEKLFF
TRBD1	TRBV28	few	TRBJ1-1	TGTGCCACCCACCGACAGGGTAACACTGAAGCTTTCTTT	CATHRQGNTEAFF
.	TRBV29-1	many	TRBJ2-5	TGCAGCGTTCGGGTCCAAGAGACCCAGTACTTC	CSVRVQETQYF
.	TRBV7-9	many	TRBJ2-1	TGTGCCAGCAGCTTAGTCGGTGGGCGAAGATCCTACAATGAGCAGTTCTTC	CASSLVGGRRSYNEQFF
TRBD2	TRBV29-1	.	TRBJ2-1	TGCAGCGTCACTAGCGGGTATTACAATGAGCAGTTCTTC	CSVTSGYYNEQFF
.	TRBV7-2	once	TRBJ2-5	TGTGCCAGCGGGTCCGGGGGGCTCCAAGAGACCCAGTACTTC	CASGSGGLQETQYF
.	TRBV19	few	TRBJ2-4	TGTGCCAGTAGTACTCAGGGACTAGCCAAAAACATTCAGTACTTC	CASSTQGLAKNIQYF
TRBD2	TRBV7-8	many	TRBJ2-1	TGTGCCAGCAGCTGGCGGGGGAATTCCTACAATGAGCAGTTCTTC	CASSWRGNSYNEQFF
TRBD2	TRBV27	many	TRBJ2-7	TGTGCCAGCAGTCGCGGCGGGGGAGGAGGTTACGAGCAGTACTTC	CASSRGGGGGYEQYF
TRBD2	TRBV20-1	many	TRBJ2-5	TGCAGTGCCCTGCCTATAGCGGGGACCCAAGAGACCCAGTACTTC	CSALPIAGTQETQYF
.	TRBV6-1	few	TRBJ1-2	TGTGCCAGCCTTCGGACAGTTTCTAACTATGGCTACACCTTC	CASLRTVSNYGYTF